The entry below gives a single TCR beta chain sequence along with its context. CDR3 length: 11 residues. The V gene lost 2 bases and the J gene lost 11 bases, with 7 bases spanning the gap. Germline CDR1 is MNHEY and CDR2 is SVGEGT. These data are taken from a study of blood T cell repertoires in COVID-19. Study in general: Samples of COVID-19 (acute and convalescent) were obtained from the United States, Italy and Spain. T cells, B-cell-depleted T cells, or PBMCs supplied cDNA or gDNA.

The authors' processing: Estimates of nucleated cell counts were drawn from the amplification of reference gene primers. The repertoire was sequenced with immunoSEQ multiplex PCR; TCRdb's copy has only in-frame clones and lacks some. V and J calls and clone size follow that table, whereas D and trimming were derived from the DNA. The data contain about 350,000 clones, around 91% of them singletons. This sequence joins TRBV6-2 or TRBV6-3 and TRBJ2-1; D perhaps matches TRBD2 (5 bases). The sequence was obtained from a woman aged 18-35 years who had recovered from COVID-19. The sample taken for sequencing was peripheral blood. The CDR3: CASSYVTKQFF. The CDR3 DNA is TGTGCCAGCAGTTACGTGACTAAGCAGTTCTTC.